Given below is one T cell receptor beta chain in context. This entry comes from a study of human thymus T cells. In germline, CDR1 is SGHTA, CDR2 FQGTGA. The CDR3 sequence is 15 residues long. Trimming removed 11 bases from V and 0 bases from J; junction bases left unmatched: 9. Here immunoSEQ multiplex PCR was the method, and the copy in TCRdb shows in-frame clones only, minus some. The sample has 40,000 to 55,000 clones; over 85% are singletons. Material for sequencing was blood. The chain carries TRBV7-3 and TRBJ2-2; TRBD2 aligns across 7 bases. The TCR originated in a boy in the first two years of life with a congenital heart defect but otherwise immunologically healthy. DNA of the CDR3: TGTGCCCCCCCCGGGGACTACACGAACACCGGGGAGCTGTTTTTT. Residues: CAPPGDYTNTGELFF.